These 23 T cell receptor beta chains came from one sample sequenced in a study of CD8 T cells in ankylosing spondylitis. Each CDR3 protein is one row after TCRdb ran MiXCR on the 5' RACE reads. Among about 170,000 distinct CDR3 sequences listed, around 20% were seen once. Input material: blood, either unsorted or a sorted T cell fraction (not recorded which). The receptor source for this set is a male donor with ankylosing spondylitis or in good health (not recorded which).

This sequence joins TRBV20-1 and TRBJ1-1, with TRBD1 as a possible D gene (5 bases). The germline V gene has CDR1 DFQATT and CDR2 SNEGSKA (reference sequence). Trimming stripped 6 bases from V and 7 bases from J, with 21 bases between. This CDR3 has 14 amino acids. CDR3 protein: CSATSRTGRNEAFF. Written as DNA, the CDR3 is TGCAGTGCGACGTCCAGGACGGGACGGAATGAAGCTTTCTTT.

This clonotype showed up just a few times. The chain joins TRBV3-1 to TRBJ2-1, with D uncertain. V was shortened by 3 bases and J by 8 bases, with 11 bases between the two germline ends. The CDR3 is 13 amino acids. Per the germline V gene, CDR1 is LGHDT and CDR2 is YNNKEL (reference sequence). The CDR3, as DNA: TGTGCCAGCAGCCAGAGCCTGCCCTATGAGCAGTTCTTC. This codes for CASSQSLPYEQFF.

This clonotype showed up just a few times. The CDR3 DNA reads as TGTGCCAGCAGTTTTGGGCGTCAGCCCCAGCATTTT. Amino acid sequence: CASSFGRQPQHF. J is TRBJ1-5 and V is TRBV12-3 or TRBV12-4; D not certain. The V end lost 3 bases, the J end lost 6 bases, and 6 bases lay between the germline ends. This CDR3 has 12 residues.

This clonotype came up a few times. The gene calls are TRBV19 and TRBJ2-1; maybe TRBD2 (6 bases). Trimming removed 5 bases from V and 9 bases from J, with 17 bases in between. The CDR3 sequence is 14 residues long. Per germline, CDR1 LNHDA and CDR2 SQIVND (reference sequence). DNA of the CDR3: TGTGCCAGTAGTTCCCCCGGAGGGAACGGTGAGCAGTTCTTC. It is translated as CASSSPGGNGEQFF.

This clonotype was seen repeatedly, ten times or more. This chain links TRBV28 with TRBJ1-1; no clear D gene. The germline gives CDR1 MDHEN, CDR2 SYDVKM. The CDR3 spans 12 residues. V shed 5 bases and J shed 0 bases, with 4 bases lying between them. The CDR3 nucleotides read TGTGCCAGCAGTCTACTGAACACTGAAGCTTTCTTT. It yields the protein CASSLLNTEAFF.

This clonotype was counted many times. The chain couples TRBV6-5 to TRBJ2-7; 8 nucleotides agree with TRBD1. The trim removed 6 bases at V and 3 bases at J, leaving 22 bases unmatched. From germline, CDR1 is MNHEY and CDR2 SVGAGI. CDR3 length: 19 amino acids. CDR3 sequence: CASRDRARAAGGMNYEQYF. CDR3 in DNA: TGTGCCAGCAGGGACAGGGCCAGGGCGGCCGGGGGAATGAACTACGAGCAGTACTTC.

In this sample, this clonotype turned up many times. The chain links TRBV20-1 to TRBJ2-1; 13 bases agree with TRBD2. There are 15 residues in the CDR3. J lost 7 bases, V lost 5 bases, and 8 bases had no gene match. The germline V gene encodes CDR1 DFQATT and CDR2 SNEGSKA (reference sequence). CDR3 nucleotide sequence: TGCAGTGCTCTCAAACTAGCGGGAGGGCGTAATGAGCAGTTCTTC. Protein: CSALKLAGGRNEQFF.

This clonotype was observed a few times. The chain joins TRBV11-2 to TRBJ2-7, with D perhaps TRBD1 or TRBD2 (5 bases each). The CDR3 runs to 13 residues. V gave up 6 bases and J gave up 6 bases, with 15 bases separating them. Germline V lookup: CDR1 SGHAT, CDR2 FQNNGV. DNA for the CDR3: TGTGCCAGCAGACAGGACGGAGGCGGCGAGCAGTACTTC. This sequence encodes CASRQDGGGEQYF. The full variable domain, its missing parts supplied by reference TRBV11-2 and TRBJ2-7, is EAGVAQSPRYKIIEKRQSVAFWCNPISGHATLYWYQQILGQGPKLLIQFQNNGVVDDSQLPKDRFSAERLKGVDSTLKIQPAKLEDSAVYLCASRQDGGGEQYFGPGTRLTVT.

This clonotype was observed a few times. The J gene is TRBJ2-2, the V gene TRBV6-1, with 8 bases lining up with TRBD2. Germline CDR1 MNHNS, CDR2 SASEGT. With V trimmed by 6 bases and J by 1 base, 1 base remained unmatched. This CDR3 contains 14 residues. The CDR3 DNA follows: TGTGCCAGCAGCACTAGCGGGAACACCGGGGAGCTGTTTTTT. Protein: CASSTSGNTGELFF.

Many counts were recorded for this clonotype. J is TRBJ2-7 and V is TRBV5-6; 8 bases are shared with TRBD2. After removal of 4 bases from V and 4 bases from J, the junction contained 10 bases not matched to a gene. This CDR3 comprises 15 residues. The V gene's germline CDR1 is SGHDT and CDR2 YYEEEE. CDR3 region: CASSVTSGGRYEQYF. In DNA form, the CDR3 reads TGTGCCAGCAGCGTAACTAGCGGAGGGAGGTACGAGCAGTACTTC.

The V and J genes are TRBV4-1 and TRBJ2-2, with 7 bases lining up with TRBD1. The CDR3 is made up of 16 amino acids. Germline-derived CDR1 and CDR2 are MGHRA and YSYEKL. J lost 6 bases, V lost 3 bases, and 10 bases had no gene match. CDR3 protein: CASSQRDREYSGELFF. The CDR3 DNA is TGCGCCAGCAGCCAGCGAGACAGGGAGTATTCCGGGGAGCTGTTTTTT.

This clonotype was counted many times. The chain joins TRBV20-1 to TRBJ2-7, with D perhaps TRBD2 (6 bases). From germline, CDR1 is DFQATT and CDR2 SNEGSKA (reference sequence). The CDR3 is made up of 13 amino acids. The V end was cut by 3 bases, the J end by 4 bases, with 13 bases between. CDR3 nucleotide sequence: TGCAGTGCTAGTGGCGGGACCCTTTACGAGCAGTACTTC. Translating it yields CSASGGTLYEQYF.

At least ten counts were recorded for this clonotype. The chain couples TRBV5-1 to TRBJ2-7; D uncertain. This CDR3 has 14 amino acids. V gave up 0 bases and J gave up 1 base, with 8 bases separating them. CDR1 is SGHRS and CDR2 is YFSETQ in the germline V gene. DNA for the CDR3: TGCGCCAGCAGCTTGGAGGCGGCTTCCTACGAGCAGTACTTC. It is translated as CASSLEAASYEQYF.

The chain combines TRBV30 with TRBJ2-2; 9 positions agree with TRBD2. The CDR3 sequence is 15 residues long. With 5 bases clipped from V and 0 bases from J, the junction kept 4 bases outside the gene matches. Germline CDR1 reads GTSNPN; CDR2 reads SVGIG (reference sequence). CDR3 protein: CAWFPSGANTGELFF. CDR3 coding DNA: TGTGCCTGGTTCCCTAGCGGGGCGAACACCGGGGAGCTGTTTTTT.

The genes are TRBV28 and TRBJ2-5, with TRBD1 identical over 8 bases. The CDR3 is 14 amino acids. V was clipped by 6 bases and J by 2 bases; unmatched bases: 5. Germline V CDR1 and CDR2: MDHEN, SYDVKM. CDR3 residues: CASSQRQGQETQYF. The CDR3 DNA is TGTGCCAGCAGCCAAAGACAGGGGCAAGAGACCCAGTACTTC.

CDR3 in DNA: TGTGCCATCAGTGAGGGCCTAGCGGGCGCCTACGAGCAGTACTTC. Amino acid sequence: CAISEGLAGAYEQYF. J is TRBJ2-7 and V is TRBV10-3; 8 bases align to TRBD2. The V segment lost 2 bases and the J segment 2 bases; nucleotides outside the gene matches: 5. The CDR3 consists of 15 residues. CDR1 and CDR2 from the germline V gene are ENHRY and SYGVKD.

At least ten counts were recorded for this clonotype. The chain has TRBV20-1 and TRBJ2-7, with D perhaps matching TRBD2 (6 bases). V shed 3 bases and J shed 3 bases, with 15 bases lying between them. The CDR3 length is 14 residues. Germline V CDR1 and CDR2: DFQATT, SNEGSKA (reference sequence). The CDR3: CSARQWDSSYEQYF. The CDR3 nucleotides are TGCAGTGCTAGGCAGTGGGACTCCAGCTACGAGCAGTACTTC.

This clonotype appeared a single time. The chain employs TRBV7-6 and TRBJ2-7; weak D call: TRBD1 (6 bases). Germline lookup yields CDR1 SGHVS and CDR2 FNYEAQ. V lost 5 bases and J lost 4, with 18 bases in between. The CDR3 runs to 15 residues. The CDR3 region has the DNA TGTGCCAGCAGCCAAACCCGGACAGCCGGGTACGAGCAGTACTTC. Its protein is CASSQTRTAGYEQYF.

Many counts were recorded for this clonotype. The chain is built from TRBV29-1 and TRBJ2-1, with unresolved D. With 3 bases removed from V and 13 bases from J, the gap between germline ends came to 13 bases. Looked up from germline, CDR1 is SQVTM and CDR2 is ANQGSEA. CDR3 length: 11 amino acids. The CDR3 spells CSVDGRFTQFF. Here the CDR3 DNA reads TGCAGCGTTGATGGCAGATTCACCCAGTTCTTC.

The chain combines TRBV15 with TRBJ2-5, with D unclear. Germline V CDR1 and CDR2: LNHNV, YYDKDF (reference sequence). The CDR3 loop spans 11 amino acids. Trimming shortened V by 0 bases and J by 6 bases, and 2 bases separated the two germline ends. The DNA of the CDR3 is TGTGCCACCAGCAGAGATCAGACCCAGTACTTC. As protein: CATSRDQTQYF.

This rearrangement joins TRBV29-1 to TRBJ2-2; D remains ambiguous. Looked up from germline, CDR1 is SQVTM and CDR2 is ANQGSEA. The length of the CDR3 is 14 residues. The ends were cut back, 4 bases at V and 5 bases at J, with 14 bases in the middle. CDR3 in amino acids: CSVVGDKRTGELFF. In nucleotides, the CDR3 is TGCAGCGTTGTCGGTGACAAACGGACCGGGGAGCTGTTTTTT.

This clonotype was observed a handful of times. This chain connects TRBV29-1 to TRBJ1-1, with TRBD1 identical over 12 bases. V shed 6 bases, J shed 11 bases, and the junction held 4 bases outside the gene matches. Per the germline V gene, CDR1 is SQVTM and CDR2 is ANQGSEA. This CDR3 has 11 amino acids. CDR3 sequence (DNA): TGCAGCGTCACGGGACAGGGGGCTGCTTTCTTT. It is translated as CSVTGQGAAFF.

The sample holds a few counts of this clonotype. The V call is TRBV12-3 or TRBV12-4, the J call TRBJ2-1, with TRBD2 identical over 13 bases. V trimming: 5 bases; J trimming: 2 bases; junction bases outside the gene matches: 9. This CDR3 contains 18 residues. The CDR3 nucleotides read TGTGCCAGCAGTCTAAATCCCGGGACTAGCGGGACCTACAATGAGCAGTTCTTC. This translates into CASSLNPGTSGTYNEQFF.